Reported below is one T cell receptor beta chain. Its specificity is unknown. This CDR3 spans 15 amino acids. Germline V lookup: CDR1 SGHNT, CDR2 YENEEA. The ends lost 5 bases at V and 7 bases at J; junction bases unmatched: 9. This entry comes from a study of T cells in Graves' hyperthyroidism and ophthalmopathy. Overall study results and limits: Before onset, ophthalmopathy was predicted by the model a median roughly six months earlier.

From RNA transcripts, TCR beta CDR3 regions were amplified. First-round RT-PCR with HTBI primers amplified the TCR CDR3 region. TCRdb independently ran MiXCR on the multiplex PCR reads; one entry per CDR3 protein. Of roughly 400,000 distinct CDR3 sequences in the sample, roughly 25% were seen once. This rearrangement joins TRBV11-3 to TRBJ2-7, with 12 positions matching TRBD2. The clonotype was recovered from a man aged 50-60 years with Graves' hyperthyroidism. The material sequenced was blood. The CDR3 sequence is CASSPRLAGANEQYF. CDR3 bases: TGTGCCAGCAGCCCACGACTAGCGGGAGCTAATGAGCAGTACTTC.